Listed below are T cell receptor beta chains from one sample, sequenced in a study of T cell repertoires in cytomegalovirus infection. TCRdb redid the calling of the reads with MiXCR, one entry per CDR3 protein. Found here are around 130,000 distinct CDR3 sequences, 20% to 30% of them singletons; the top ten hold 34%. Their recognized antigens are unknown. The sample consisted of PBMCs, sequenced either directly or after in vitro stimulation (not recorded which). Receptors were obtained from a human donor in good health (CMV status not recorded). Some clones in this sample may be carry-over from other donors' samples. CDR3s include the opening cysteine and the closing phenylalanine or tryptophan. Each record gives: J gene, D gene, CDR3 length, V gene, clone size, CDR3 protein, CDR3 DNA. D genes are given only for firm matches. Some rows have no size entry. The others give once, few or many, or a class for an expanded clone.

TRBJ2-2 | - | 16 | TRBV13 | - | CASSLDGQSSSGELFF | TGTGCCAGCAGCTTAGATGGACAATCGAGCTCCGGGGAGCTGTTTTTT
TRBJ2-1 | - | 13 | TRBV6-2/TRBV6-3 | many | CASSYPTGRRQFF | TGTGCCAGCAGTTACCCGACAGGGAGGCGGCAGTTCTTC
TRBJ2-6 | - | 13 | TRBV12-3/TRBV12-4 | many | CATVLAPANVLTF | TGTGCCACCGTCTTAGCTCCAGCCAACGTCCTGACTTTC
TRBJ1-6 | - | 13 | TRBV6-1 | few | CASIDRWNSPLHF | TGTGCCAGCATTGACAGGTGGAATTCACCCCTCCACTTT
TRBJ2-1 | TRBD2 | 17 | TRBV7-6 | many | CASSSLTSGQSYNEQFF | TGTGCCAGCAGCTCGCTGACTAGCGGGCAATCCTACAATGAGCAGTTCTTC
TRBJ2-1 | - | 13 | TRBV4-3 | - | CASSPSAANEQFF | TGCGCCAGCAGCCCCTCCGCGGCCAATGAGCAGTTCTTC
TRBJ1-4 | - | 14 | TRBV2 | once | CASSKRGGNEKLFF | TGTGCCAGCAGTAAAAGGGGGGGGAATGAAAAACTGTTTTTT
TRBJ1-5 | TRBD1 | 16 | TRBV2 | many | CASRRGQGLSNQPQHF | TGTGCCAGCCGAAGGGGACAGGGACTGAGCAATCAGCCCCAGCATTTT
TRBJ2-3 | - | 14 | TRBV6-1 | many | CASTRASSTDTQYF | TGTGCCAGTACAAGAGCTTCTAGCACAGATACGCAGTATTTT
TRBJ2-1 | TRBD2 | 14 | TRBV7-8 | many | CASSLSGSGNEQFF | TGTGCCAGCAGCTTAAGCGGGAGTGGTAATGAGCAGTTCTTC
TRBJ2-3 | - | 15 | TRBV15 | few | CATSPPPASTDTQYF | TGTGCCACCAGCCCTCCCCCAGCTAGCACAGATACGCAGTATTTT
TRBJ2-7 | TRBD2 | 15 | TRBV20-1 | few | CSARDLLAGAYEQYF | TGCAGTGCTAGAGATCTACTAGCGGGAGCCTACGAGCAGTACTTC
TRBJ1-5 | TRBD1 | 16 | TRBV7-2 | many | CASGLAGQGPYQPQHF | TGTGCCAGCGGGCTCGCGGGACAGGGACCTTATCAGCCCCAGCATTTT
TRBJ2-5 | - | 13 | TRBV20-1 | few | CSAPMGGGETQYF | TGCAGTGCCCCAATGGGGGGAGGAGAGACCCAGTACTTC
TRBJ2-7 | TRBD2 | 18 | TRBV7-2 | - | CASSLGLAGAMGSYEQYF | TGTGCCAGCAGCTTAGGACTAGCGGGGGCGATGGGCTCCTACGAGCAGTACTTC